Listed below are T cell receptor beta chains from one sample, sequenced in a study of blood T cell repertoires in COVID-19. Assay used: immunoSEQ multiplex PCR; TCRdb lists only in-frame clones, some missing. The sample consists of under 80,000 clones, about 80% of them appearing once. Sequenced: peripheral blood. All receptors come from a woman in her fifties or sixties with acute or convalescent COVID-19. Both conserved end residues are part of each CDR3. D genes are given only for firm matches. Size values are once, few and many counts, or a class for expanded clones, and some rows have none.

d_call j_call clone_size v_call cdr3_nt cdr3_aa
TRBD1 TRBJ2-7 NA TRBV27 TGTGCCAGCAGTCTTCGACAGGGGGCCTACGAGCAGTACTTC CASSLRQGAYEQYF
NA TRBJ1-3 NA TRBV7-6 TGTGCCAGCACCCCTTTAGGGGGGGCGGCCGGTAACACCATATATTTT CASTPLGGAAGNTIYF
TRBD1 TRBJ2-1 once TRBV6-5 TGTGCCAGCAAACGGGACAGGGGGGCGAATGAGCAGTTCTTC CASKRDRGANEQFF
TRBD1 TRBJ2-7 few TRBV25-1 TGTGCCAGCAGTCCCACGAACAGGGGAGTCTACGAGCAGTACTTC CASSPTNRGVYEQYF
NA TRBJ1-3 NA TRBV5-1 TGCGCCAGCAGCTATGGGCAGGGCAACACCATATATTTT CASSYGQGNTIYF
NA TRBJ2-1 few TRBV24-1 TGTGCCACCAGTGGTTCACCCCACTTTGAGCAGTTCTTC CATSGSPHFEQFF
TRBD2 TRBJ2-7 NA TRBV15 TGTGCCACCAGCAGATTCAGAGGGACTAGCGGTTCCTACGAGCAGTACTTC CATSRFRGTSGSYEQYF
TRBD1 TRBJ1-1 NA TRBV7-6 TGTGCCAGCAGCCGACAGGGTGCCACTGAAGCTTTCTTT CASSRQGATEAFF
NA TRBJ1-6 NA TRBV7-3 TGTGCCAGCAGCCCGACGGTGGGCAATAATTCACCCCTCCACTTT CASSPTVGNNSPLHF
NA TRBJ2-3 NA TRBV5-4 TGTGCCAGCAGCTTGGGAGGGAGTAGCACAGATACGCAGTATTTT CASSLGGSSTDTQYF
TRBD2 TRBJ2-3 NA TRBV18 TGTGCCAGCTCACCACCAGGTAGCGGGGGAAGCACAGATACGCAGTATTTT CASSPPGSGGSTDTQYF
NA TRBJ2-2 NA TRBV15 TGTGCCACCACCCGAGGGGGGGTAGGCACCGGGGAGCTGTTTTTT CATTRGGVGTGELFF
TRBD1 TRBJ1-2 NA TRBV9 TGTGCCAGCAGCGCAGGATTTCGGACAGGAGAATTCTATGGCTACACCTTC CASSAGFRTGEFYGYTF
TRBD1 TRBJ1-2 NA TRBV6-4 TGTGCCAGCAGGGCCGGACAGGGTGAGGGCTACACCTTC CASRAGQGEGYTF
NA TRBJ1-5 NA TRBV7-9 TGTGCCAGCGGCGCTGTCGGGGGAAACCAGCCCCAGCATTTT CASGAVGGNQPQHF
TRBD1 TRBJ2-7 NA TRBV10-3 TGTGCCATCAGTACCGGACAGGGATTTAACGAGCAGTACTTC CAISTGQGFNEQYF
NA TRBJ1-1 NA TRBV5-1 TGCGCCAGCAGCTTGGATTTGGGCCAAGCTTTCTTT CASSLDLGQAFF
NA TRBJ2-1 NA TRBV3-1/TRBV3-2 TGTGCCAGCAGCCAGCTAGCCTACAATGAGCAGTTCTTC CASSQLAYNEQFF
TRBD2 TRBJ2-7 NA TRBV5-4 TGTGCCAGTAGCTTGCGACTAGCTGAAAACGAGCAGTACTTC CASSLRLAENEQYF
NA TRBJ2-7 NA TRBV19 TGTGCCAGTAGTATAGGGCTTTCCTACGAGCAGTACTTC CASSIGLSYEQYF
TRBD1 TRBJ1-1 NA TRBV10-3 TGTGCCATCAGTGCTGCCGGGACAGGGAACACTGAAGCTTTCTTT CAISAAGTGNTEAFF
TRBD1 TRBJ1-2 once TRBV25-1 TGTGCCAGCAGCGCTATGGGGACAGGGACTTTCTATGGCTACACCTTC CASSAMGTGTFYGYTF
TRBD2 TRBJ2-7 once TRBV15 TGTGCCACCAGCAGAGGAAATCTAGCGGGGAACAACGAGCAGTACTTC CATSRGNLAGNNEQYF
TRBD1 TRBJ1-1 NA TRBV9 TGTGCCAGCAGCGTAGGGCAGGGGGAGTGGGACACTGAAGCTTTCTTT CASSVGQGEWDTEAFF
NA TRBJ1-5 NA TRBV21-1 TGTGCCTGCCCCTTGGGGCAGAAGTACTATAGCAATCAGCCCCAGCATTTT CACPLGQKYYSNQPQHF
NA TRBJ2-7 NA TRBV3-1/TRBV3-2 TGTGCCAGCAGCCAAGGACGGGGTGGAGAGCAGTACTTC CASSQGRGGEQYF
NA TRBJ2-1 NA TRBV27 TGTGCCAGCAGTGGCAGGAACAATGAGCAGTTCTTC CASSGRNNEQFF
NA TRBJ1-1 once TRBV6-5 TGTGCCAGCAGCCAGTACGACACTGAAGCTTTCTTT CASSQYDTEAFF